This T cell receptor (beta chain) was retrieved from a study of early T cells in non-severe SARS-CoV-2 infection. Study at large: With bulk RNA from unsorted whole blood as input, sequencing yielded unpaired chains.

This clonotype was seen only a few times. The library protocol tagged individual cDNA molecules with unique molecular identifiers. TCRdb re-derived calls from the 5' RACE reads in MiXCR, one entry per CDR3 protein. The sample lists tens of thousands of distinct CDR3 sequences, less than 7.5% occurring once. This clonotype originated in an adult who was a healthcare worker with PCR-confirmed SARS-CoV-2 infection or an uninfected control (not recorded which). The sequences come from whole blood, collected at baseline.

Written as DNA, the CDR3 is TGTGCCAGCAGTTTAGGGGGGGAACGGGGCACTGAAGCTTTCTTT. Residues: CASSLGGERGTEAFF. The chain joins TRBV27 to TRBJ1-1, with a tentative D call TRBD1 (5 bases). Germline CDR1 MNHEY, CDR2 SMNVEV (reference sequence). The CDR3 loop spans 15 amino acids. V dropped 2 bases and J dropped 4 bases, with 14 bases sitting between them.